This T cell receptor (beta chain) was found in a study of blood T cell repertoires in COVID-19. Study at large: Acute-phase and convalescent COVID-19 samples originated in the United States, Italy and Spain. From T cells, B-cell-depleted T cells, or PBMCs came the material, which was cDNA or gDNA.

In the original processing: From reference gene primer amplification, estimates of nucleated cell counts were derived. TCRdb keeps only in-frame clones here, not all; method: immunoSEQ multiplex PCR. That table supplies the V and J calls and clone size; D and trimming were determined from the DNA. Altogether 72,000 or so clones are present, about three quarters being singletons, with the ten largest covering 9.2%. The sequenced material came from peripheral blood. This TCR was sampled from a human donor in a cohort sampled during active COVID-19.

CDR3 in amino acids: CASSRREALPHEQYF. The CDR3 coding sequence is TGTGCCAGCAGTCGTCGGGAGGCCCTTCCACACGAGCAGTACTTC. This sequence joins TRBV28 and TRBJ2-7; TRBD2 matches at 7 bases. CDR3 length: 15 amino acids. V shed 5 bases and J 5 bases; nucleotides not matched to a gene: 12. Germline-derived CDR1 and CDR2 are MDHEN and SYDVKM.